This T cell receptor (beta chain) is from a study of shared clonotypes between healthy human individuals. TCRdb's copy holds only in-frame clones and misses some; the assay was immunoSEQ multiplex PCR. The sample records roughly 2 million clones, approximately 95% being singletons. Study-level findings and limits: The donor pool, a small one, limited the genetic and exposure-history diversity represented. Clonotype sharing among donors was expected to depend on sequencing depth. In this cohort, only blood was sampled, and tissue repertoires likely differ. Non-shared clonotypes showed lower generation probabilities than clonotypes common to all four donors.

Per germline, CDR1 MDHEN and CDR2 SYDVKM. The trim removed 10 bases at V and 2 bases at J, leaving 5 bases unmatched. This CDR3 is 13 amino acids long. Points on this clone: Its antigen is still unknown.

The source is a young man in good health. V is TRBV28 and J is TRBJ2-7, with 10 nucleotides matching TRBD1. Sequencing was carried out using naive CD4+ T cells sorted from blood. Subset in this sample: CD45RA+ positively selected. CDR3 in amino acids: CATSGTGAYEQYF. CDR3 DNA sequence: TGTGCCACCTCCGGGACAGGGGCCTACGAGCAGTACTTC.